These 19 T cell receptor beta chains share one sample of origin, sequenced in a study of cytomegalovirus exposure and HLA in healthy donors. PCR involved 60 Vbeta and 13 Jbeta primers. Profiled with immunoSEQ multiplex PCR; TCRdb holds only in-frame clones, not every one. The top ten hold less than 5% of the sample, which has 150,000 to 200,000 clones, roughly 80% seen once. Source material: PBMCs. All receptors derive from a man aged 50 or older in good health and CMV-seropositive.

The V gene is TRBV21-1, the J gene TRBJ1-4. TRBV21-1 is reported as a pseudogene. This CDR3 has 15 residues. The CDR3: CASSKDEATNEKLFF. The CDR3 bases are TGTGCCAGCAGCAAAGATGAGGCAACTAATGAAAAACTGTTTTTT.

This clone was seen only once. DNA of the CDR3: TGTGCCAGCAGCCAGCCGATACTAGCGGGAGTTCCAGAGACCCAGTACTTC. The encoded protein is CASSQPILAGVPETQYF. The chain has TRBV14 and TRBJ2-5; the match to TRBD2 covers 11 bases. Unmatched junction bases numbered 10, after V lost 3 bases and J lost 4 bases. Germline V lookup: CDR1 SGHDN, CDR2 FVKESK. CDR3 size: 17 residues.

CDR3 residues: CASRDTTDTQYF. CDR3 DNA sequence: TGTGCCAGCAGGGACACCACAGATACGCAGTATTTT. This chain connects TRBV27 to TRBJ2-3, with D tentatively TRBD1 (5 bases). CDR1 is MNHEY, CDR2 SMNVEV, per germline (reference sequence). V lost 6 bases to trimming and J lost 2 bases, with 6 bases between them. The length of the CDR3 is 12 residues.

This clone has just one count. The genes are TRBV11-3 and TRBJ2-2, with 10 nucleotides matching TRBD1. Trimming took 5 bases from V and 6 from J; bases not matched to a gene: 9. The CDR3 is 16 amino acids. Per germline, CDR1 SGHNT and CDR2 YENEEA. The DNA for the CDR3 is TGTGCCAGCAGCCCGGACAGGGGGATACGCCCCGGGGAGCTGTTTTTT. This translates into CASSPDRGIRPGELFF.

The sample holds one count of this clone. This rearrangement joins TRBV7-8 to TRBJ2-2; D possibly corresponds to TRBD1 (6 bases). Deletions cut 5 bases from V and 0 bases from J, with 13 bases between. Germline V gene lookup returns CDR1 SGHVS and CDR2 FQNEAQ. The CDR3 contains 16 residues. For the CDR3, the DNA is TGTGCCAGCAGCGGCTACGGGACAACGAACACCGGGGAGCTGTTTTTT. Its protein is CASSGYGTTNTGELFF.

The chain recombines TRBV13 with TRBJ1-6; 9 nucleotides line up with TRBD1. This CDR3 is built from 16 residues. The germline V gene encodes CDR1 PRHDT and CDR2 FYEKMQ (reference sequence). V shed 2 bases and J 8 bases; nucleotides not matched to a gene: 7. This chain's CDR3 is CASSLRRDRVYSPLHF. In DNA form, the CDR3 reads TGTGCCAGCAGCTTACGCCGGGACAGGGTCTATTCACCCCTCCACTTT.

The chain is built from TRBV19 and TRBJ1-1, with 9 bases aligning to TRBD1. The J segment lost 4 bases and the V segment lost 5 bases, leaving 2 bases of the junction unmatched. The V gene's germline CDR1 is LNHDA and CDR2 SQIVND (reference sequence). This CDR3 has 13 residues. CDR3 sequence reads: CASSAQGATEAFF. CDR3 bases: TGTGCCAGTAGTGCACAGGGGGCCACTGAAGCTTTCTTT.

CDR3 nucleotide sequence: TGTGCCAGCAGTTTATCGGAGGGTCCCACCGGGGAGCTGTTTTTT. Its protein product is CASSLSEGPTGELFF. The chain uses TRBV27 and TRBJ2-2; tentative D call: TRBD2 (6 bases). Trimming cost V 0 bases and J 4 bases, with 9 bases left between them. The germline gives CDR1 MNHEY, CDR2 SMNVEV (reference sequence). The CDR3 has 15 residues.

This clone was detected once. One end of the junction does not line up with germline, which may come from a read error. The chain carries TRBV18 and TRBJ1-2, with 10 bases that match TRBD1. CDR3 length: 15 residues. CDR1 and CDR2 (germline): KGHSH, LQKENI. The CDR3 sequence: CASSPGQGVHYGYTF. CDR3 DNA: TGTGCCAGCTCACCCGGACAGGGGGTGCACTACGGCTACACCTTC. Using reference TRBV18 and TRBJ1-2 for the parts outside the CDR3, the full variable domain is NAGVMQNPRHLVRRRGQEARLRCSPMKGHSHVYWYRQLPEEGLKFMVYLQKENIIDESGMPKERFSAEFPKEGPSILRIQQVVRGDSAAYFCASSPGQGVHYGYTFGSGTRLTVV.

V usage is TRBV13 and J usage is TRBJ2-3; D gene uncertain. The CDR3 has 14 residues. The V end was cut by 3 bases, the J end by 0 bases, with 7 bases between. Germline CDR1 PRHDT, CDR2 FYEKMQ (reference sequence). As DNA, the CDR3 is TGTGCCAGCAGCTTCTCAGGTAGCACAGATACGCAGTATTTT. The encoded protein is CASSFSGSTDTQYF.

CDR3 sequence reads: CAWNLGQGAGQPQHF. As DNA, the CDR3 is TGTGCCTGGAACCTCGGACAGGGAGCAGGGCAGCCCCAGCATTTT. The gene calls are TRBV30 and TRBJ1-5; 8 bases map to TRBD1. The CDR3 is made up of 15 amino acids. J gave up 7 bases and V 4 bases, and 12 bases lay outside the gene matches. The germline CDR1 and CDR2 sequences are GTSNPN and SVGIG (reference sequence).

This rearrangement joins TRBV29-1 to TRBJ2-7; 8 positions agree with TRBD2. Germline CDR1 reads SQVTM; CDR2 reads ANQGSEA. This CDR3 has 13 residues. The J segment lost 2 bases and the V segment lost 7 bases, leaving 7 bases of the junction unmatched. As DNA, the CDR3 is TGCAGCGCCGGCCGGGAGGGGACCTACGAGCAGTACTTC. Protein sequence: CSAGREGTYEQYF.

In this sample, this clone turned up a few times. The CDR3 protein is CASSSGQAGELFF. The CDR3 bases are TGTGCCAGCAGTTCCGGACAGGCCGGGGAGCTGTTTTTT. The genes are TRBV27 and TRBJ2-2, with 7 bases that match TRBD1. In germline, CDR1 is MNHEY, CDR2 SMNVEV (reference sequence). V lost 4 bases and J lost 6; bases outside the gene matches: 2. This CDR3 has 13 residues.

This chain joins TRBV19 and TRBJ1-5; D is uncertain. The V end lost 6 bases, the J end lost 1 base, and 13 bases lay between the germline ends. The CDR3 consists of 15 residues. CDR1 and CDR2 from the germline V gene are LNHDA and SQIVND (reference sequence). CDR3: CASRTIAGSNQPQHF. DNA for the CDR3: TGTGCCAGTAGAACTATCGCGGGAAGCAATCAGCCCCAGCATTTT. The whole variable domain, filled in from reference TRBV19 and TRBJ1-5, reads DGGITQSPKYLFRKEGQNVTLSCEQNLNHDAMYWYRQDPGQGLRLIYYSQIVNDFQKGDIAEGYSVSREKKESFPLTVTSAQKNPTAFYLCASRTIAGSNQPQHFGDGTRLSIL.

The V and J genes are TRBV9 and TRBJ2-1, with 7 bases identical to TRBD1. V trimming: 3 bases; J trimming: 6 bases; junction bases outside the gene matches: 6. Germline loops: CDR1 SGDLS, CDR2 YYNGEE. The length of the CDR3 is 14 residues. The CDR3, as DNA: TGTGCCAGCAGCGACCCCGGGACAGCCAATGAGCAGTTCTTC. It yields the protein CASSDPGTANEQFF.

CDR3 in amino acids: CASSKTGGVGEQYF. DNA of the CDR3: TGTGCCAGCTCCAAGACTGGAGGGGTGGGGGAGCAGTACTTC. The chain links TRBV18 to TRBJ2-7; D possibly corresponds to TRBD2 (6 bases). Trimming took off 6 bases at V and 7 bases at J, with 19 bases between the two ends. Germline values: CDR1 KGHSH, CDR2 LQKENI. The CDR3 covers 14 residues.

The chain combines TRBV25-1 with TRBJ2-7; the match to TRBD1 covers 11 bases. The ends lost 4 bases at V and 7 bases at J; junction bases unmatched: 15. The germline CDR1 and CDR2 sequences are MGHDK and SYGVNS. The CDR3 runs to 17 residues. Here the CDR3 reads CASSAASLGTGGIEQYF. CDR3 DNA sequence: TGTGCCAGCAGTGCCGCCTCTCTGGGGACAGGGGGGATTGAGCAGTACTTC.

The chain couples TRBV15 to TRBJ2-7; 7 nucleotides match TRBD1. The CDR3 is made up of 14 amino acids. V trimming: 4 bases; J trimming: 3 bases; junction bases outside the gene matches: 6. Germline CDR1 and CDR2: LNHNV and YYDKDF (reference sequence). This chain's CDR3 is CATSTRQGNYEQYF. For the CDR3, the DNA is TGTGCCACCAGCACAAGACAGGGAAACTACGAGCAGTACTTC. The full variable domain, its missing parts supplied by reference TRBV15 and TRBJ2-7, is DAMVIQNPRYQVTQFGKPVTLSCSQTLNHNVMYWYQQKSSQAPKLLFHYYDKDFNNEADTPDNFQSRRPNTSFCFLDIRSPGLGDTAMYLCATSTRQGNYEQYFGPGTRLTVT.

The chain links TRBV28 to TRBJ2-5; the D gene is possibly TRBD1 (5 bases). The tail of the sequence fits TRBJ2-7 better, so the J call may be wrong. Germline CDR1 is MDHEN and CDR2 is SYDVKM. There are 15 residues in the CDR3. The CDR3 protein is CASSSPKQASYEQYF. The CDR3 region has the DNA TGTGCCAGCAGTTCCCCAAAACAGGCTTCCTACGAGCAGTACTTC.